A selection of T cell receptor beta chains follows, all from one sample in a study of Ad26.COV2.S vaccination and SARS-CoV-2 variants. TCRdb's copy holds only in-frame clones and misses some; the assay was immunoSEQ multiplex PCR. Of some 180,000 clones listed, around nine tenths were seen once; the top ten hold about 5.9%. The specimen was peripheral blood, collected after recovery from COVID-19. The receptor set was obtained from a human donor who had recovered from COVID-19. Both conserved end residues are part of each CDR3. D genes are given only for firm matches. Only some rows state a clone size, as once, few, many or a class for expanded clones.

abundance: few
v_gene: TRBV3-1/TRBV3-2
d_gene: NA
j_gene: TRBJ1-2
CDR3nt: TGTGCCAGCAGCCCACTTGCGGGAGGGACCTCCTATGGCTACACCTTC
CDR3aa: CASSPLAGGTSYGYTF

abundance: NA
v_gene: TRBV2
d_gene: NA
j_gene: TRBJ2-5
CDR3nt: TGTGCCAGCAGGAGGGGGAGGGAGGAGACCCAGTACTTC
CDR3aa: CASRRGREETQYF

abundance: NA
v_gene: TRBV5-1
d_gene: NA
j_gene: TRBJ2-7
CDR3nt: TGCGCCAGCAGCTTGGTGGGCTCGAGCCAGAGCGAGCAGTACTTC
CDR3aa: CASSLVGSSQSEQYF

abundance: once
v_gene: TRBV9
d_gene: TRBD1
j_gene: TRBJ1-2
CDR3nt: TGTGCCAGCAGCGTGGACAGGGGGGGTAACTATGGCTACACCTTC
CDR3aa: CASSVDRGGNYGYTF

abundance: many
v_gene: TRBV6-4
d_gene: TRBD2
j_gene: TRBJ2-7
CDR3nt: TGTGCCAGCAGTCCCGGGACTAGCAGTAACGAGCAGTACTTC
CDR3aa: CASSPGTSSNEQYF

abundance: NA
v_gene: TRBV7-7
d_gene: TRBD2
j_gene: TRBJ2-1
CDR3nt: TGTGCTAGCAGCTTAGGGCTAGCGGCGTACAATGAGCAGTTCTTC
CDR3aa: CASSLGLAAYNEQFF

abundance: NA
v_gene: TRBV4-2
d_gene: TRBD1
j_gene: TRBJ2-1
CDR3nt: TGTGCCAGCAGCCGACAGGGGGCGCGCGATGAGCAGTTCTTC
CDR3aa: CASSRQGARDEQFF

abundance: NA
v_gene: TRBV7-2
d_gene: NA
j_gene: TRBJ2-5
CDR3nt: TGTGCCAGCAGCTTAGTATCCCCTCGGGATGCCCAGTACTTC
CDR3aa: CASSLVSPRDAQYF

abundance: NA
v_gene: TRBV6-2/TRBV6-3
d_gene: NA
j_gene: TRBJ1-2
CDR3nt: TGTGCCAGCAGTTACTCTGTCAGTGATTATGGCTACACCTTC
CDR3aa: CASSYSVSDYGYTF

abundance: NA
v_gene: TRBV9
d_gene: NA
j_gene: TRBJ2-3
CDR3nt: TGTGCCAGCAGCGTAGGGTCAGATACGCAGTATTTT
CDR3aa: CASSVGSDTQYF

abundance: NA
v_gene: TRBV7-9
d_gene: NA
j_gene: TRBJ2-7
CDR3nt: TGTGCCAGCAGCTTTGGGGTAGGGGAAGGGGACGAGCAGTACTTC
CDR3aa: CASSFGVGEGDEQYF

abundance: NA
v_gene: TRBV7-3
d_gene: NA
j_gene: TRBJ2-3
CDR3nt: TGTGCCAGCAGCTTATACCCAGCTGTTCCGGGCCAGGGAGCAGATACGCAGTATTTT
CDR3aa: CASSLYPAVPGQGADTQYF

abundance: NA
v_gene: TRBV4-1
d_gene: NA
j_gene: TRBJ1-1
CDR3nt: TGCGCCAGCAGCCAAGGACACGTTTATGGCACTGAAGCTTTCTTT
CDR3aa: CASSQGHVYGTEAFF

abundance: NA
v_gene: TRBV9
d_gene: NA
j_gene: TRBJ2-5
CDR3nt: TGTGCCAGCAGCACCCAATCACAAGAGACCCAGTACTTC
CDR3aa: CASSTQSQETQYF

abundance: NA
v_gene: TRBV2
d_gene: TRBD2
j_gene: TRBJ2-3
CDR3nt: TGTGCCAGCAGTGAAGGGGGTGTAGCGGGGGGCCCCGATACGCAGTATTTT
CDR3aa: CASSEGGVAGGPDTQYF

abundance: NA
v_gene: TRBV6-1
d_gene: NA
j_gene: TRBJ1-1
CDR3nt: TGTGCCAGCAGTGAACGTTGGGGTTCTGAAGCTTTCTTT
CDR3aa: CASSERWGSEAFF

abundance: NA
v_gene: TRBV6-1
d_gene: NA
j_gene: TRBJ2-1
CDR3nt: TGTGCCAGCAGTGAAGTGGGAAATGAGCAGTTCTTC
CDR3aa: CASSEVGNEQFF

abundance: NA
v_gene: TRBV28
d_gene: NA
j_gene: TRBJ2-7
CDR3nt: TGTGCCAGCAGTATAACCCAGTGGGCCGAGCAGTACTTC
CDR3aa: CASSITQWAEQYF

abundance: NA
v_gene: TRBV5-1
d_gene: NA
j_gene: TRBJ1-5
CDR3nt: TGCGCCAGCAGCCGGTCCGGGTTGGATCAGCCCCAGCATTTT
CDR3aa: CASSRSGLDQPQHF

abundance: NA
v_gene: TRBV7-3
d_gene: TRBD2
j_gene: TRBJ2-1
CDR3nt: TGTGCCAGCAGCTCCGGACTAGCGGGGGTGGTAAATGAGCAGTTCTTC
CDR3aa: CASSSGLAGVVNEQFF

abundance: NA
v_gene: TRBV28
d_gene: NA
j_gene: TRBJ2-6
CDR3nt: TGTGCCAGCAGTTTATCGGTTTTTGGGCAGGGGCTCGGGGCCAACGTCCTGACTTTC
CDR3aa: CASSLSVFGQGLGANVLTF

abundance: NA
v_gene: TRBV9
d_gene: NA
j_gene: TRBJ2-1
CDR3nt: TGTGCCAGCAGCGTAGAGGGGGGACCCCGGGTAGGCAATGAGCAGTTCTTC
CDR3aa: CASSVEGGPRVGNEQFF

abundance: NA
v_gene: TRBV15
d_gene: TRBD1
j_gene: TRBJ1-2
CDR3nt: TGTGCCACCAGCCTACGGACAGGGTTCGGCTACACCTTC
CDR3aa: CATSLRTGFGYTF

abundance: NA
v_gene: TRBV5-4
d_gene: TRBD2
j_gene: TRBJ2-3
CDR3nt: TGTGCCAGCAGCTCTTCAGCGGGGGGCACAGATACGCAGTATTTT
CDR3aa: CASSSSAGGTDTQYF

abundance: NA
v_gene: TRBV5-5
d_gene: TRBD1
j_gene: TRBJ1-3
CDR3nt: TGTGCCAGCAGCTTGGCCTCTGCAGGGGGCCCCTTCTCTGGAAACACCATATATTTT
CDR3aa: CASSLASAGGPFSGNTIYF

abundance: NA
v_gene: TRBV28
d_gene: NA
j_gene: TRBJ1-2
CDR3nt: TGTGCCAGCAGGCTAGGGGGAAGCTATGGCTACACCTTC
CDR3aa: CASRLGGSYGYTF

abundance: NA
v_gene: TRBV19
d_gene: TRBD2
j_gene: TRBJ2-1
CDR3nt: TGTGCCATCTCCAGAGGGATAGCGGGAGGGTACAATGAGCAGTTCTTC
CDR3aa: CAISRGIAGGYNEQFF

abundance: NA
v_gene: TRBV6-1
d_gene: TRBD1
j_gene: TRBJ1-1
CDR3nt: TGTGCCAGCAGTCCCCCCGGGACAGGGAACACTGAAGCTTTCTTT
CDR3aa: CASSPPGTGNTEAFF

abundance: NA
v_gene: TRBV7-3
d_gene: NA
j_gene: TRBJ1-1
CDR3nt: TGTGCCAGCAGCCCAGGGATCGCGAACACTGAAGCTTTCTTT
CDR3aa: CASSPGIANTEAFF

abundance: NA
v_gene: TRBV7-8
d_gene: TRBD1
j_gene: TRBJ1-3
CDR3nt: TGTGCCAGCAGCGCCTCGCCCGGGACAGGGGGAAACACCATATATTTT
CDR3aa: CASSASPGTGGNTIYF

abundance: NA
v_gene: TRBV5-1
d_gene: NA
j_gene: TRBJ1-3
CDR3nt: TGCGCCAGCAGCTTGGAAGGTGGGAGGGCTGGAAACACCATATATTTT
CDR3aa: CASSLEGGRAGNTIYF

abundance: few
v_gene: TRBV5-1
d_gene: TRBD1
j_gene: TRBJ2-7
CDR3nt: TGCGCCAGCAGCTTGGGCGGGACAGGGACATACGAGCAGTACTTC
CDR3aa: CASSLGGTGTYEQYF

abundance: NA
v_gene: TRBV4-1
d_gene: TRBD1
j_gene: TRBJ2-3
CDR3nt: TGCGCCAGCAGCCAAGAAGGGACAGGAGGGGATACGCAGTATTTT
CDR3aa: CASSQEGTGGDTQYF

abundance: NA
v_gene: TRBV9
d_gene: TRBD2
j_gene: TRBJ2-3
CDR3nt: TGTGCCAGCAGCCCGACTAGCGGGAGTTCAGATACGCAGTATTTT
CDR3aa: CASSPTSGSSDTQYF